This T cell receptor (beta chain) was recovered during a study of a mutant IDH1 vaccine in newly diagnosed glioma. Study-wide background: The first vaccination came 4-6 weeks after radiotherapy alone, or with temozolomide cycles. Treated patients comprised around 62% males and about 40% females, mean age about 40 years. Therapy received beforehand was radiotherapy, temozolomide, or both, with most patients given both. Study findings and constraints: Variations in leading peripheral T cell clonotypes appeared to have no connection with pseudoprogression.

Notes on this clone: Its antigen is as yet unknown.

Time point: week 5, during vaccination. Mutant IDH1 20-mer peptide, at 300 ug, made up each vaccine dose, with topical imiquimod. Sequenced by immunoSEQ multiplex PCR; TCRdb stores in-frame clones only, minus some. The sample carries 50,000 or so clones, under 90% recorded once. The receptor was derived from a woman between 50 and 59 years old with glioma. Material: PBMCs, obtained from a glioma patient whose treatment included an IDH1 peptide vaccine.

CDR3 loop: CASSQDLGGTYEQYF. In DNA form, the CDR3 reads TGCGCCAGCAGCCAAGATCTGGGGGGAACCTACGAGCAGTACTTC. The chain is built from TRBV4-3 and TRBJ2-7, with D possibly being TRBD2 (6 bases). The ends were cut back, 0 bases at V and 2 bases at J, with 11 bases in the middle. CDR3 length: 15 residues. Per the germline V gene, CDR1 is LGHNA and CDR2 is YSLEER.